This TCR beta chain was observed in a study of beta chain features in type 1 diabetes. TCRB transcripts that were expressed got sequenced, as all of the isolated RNA had been reverse transcribed. Clones were sequenced by immunoSEQ multiplex PCR, and TCRdb holds only the in-frame ones, with some missing. Of a few hundred thousand clones listed, 8% to 10% are singletons. Study outcomes and limitations: Among patients, naive, central memory and Treg TCRB repertoires appeared more similar than among healthy donors. VDJ junctions sequenced from type 1 diabetes patients showed fewer insertions and more deletions. Possibly, sequencing cDNA over-represented cells that had high TCR expression levels. Across all four CD4+ subsets, people with type 1 diabetes showed modestly shorter TCRB CDR3s.

Remarks on this clone: Its antigen is unknown.

Donors contributed one heparinised blood draw apiece, averaging about 110 mL. The sample was central memory CD4+ T cells from blood. This receptor was identified in a young man with type 1 diabetes.

The CDR3 here is CASSQDRPGELGGYTF. CDR3 DNA: TGTGCCAGCAGCCAAGATCGACCAGGGGAGTTAGGTGGCTACACCTTC. The rearrangement links TRBV5-4 to TRBJ1-2; TRBD1 is a possible D gene (6 bases). The CDR3 is made up of 16 amino acids. In germline, CDR1 is SGHNT, CDR2 YYREEE (reference sequence). The germline V and J ends were trimmed by 4 bases and 7 bases, with 23 bases remaining between them.